This T cell receptor beta chain was observed in a study of tumor-infiltrating lymphocytes in primary liver carcinoma. CDR3 length: 14 amino acids. Germline-derived CDR1 and CDR2 are SGHAT and FQNNGV. With regard to this clonotype: Sequence at one end of the junction differs from germline and may be a read error.

With 500 to 650 ng total RNA as template and a constant-region primer, TCR beta cDNA was made. Sequencing libraries for TCR beta derived from three nested multiplex PCR rounds that used slightly modified ARM-PCR. For 10 cycles apiece, the opening two PCR rounds ran with TRBV1-TRBV30 forward primers and a C-beta reverse primer. TCRdb reprocessed the multiplex PCR reads via MiXCR and lists one record per CDR3 protein. Here the sample spans approximately 79,000 distinct CDR3 sequences, 60% to 80% being singletons. Total RNA and DNA came together from approximately 20-30 mg of bulk tissue without cell sorting. Patients showed chronic HBV infection and an absence of prior treatment.

This TCR derives from a man aged 35-49 years with primary liver carcinoma and hepatitis B virus infection. The sample taken for sequencing was liver tumor tissue from sampling region 4. Subset noted: tumor region T4, right-lateral pole. The chain couples TRBV11-2 to TRBJ1-1; a possible D gene is TRBD1 (5 bases). CDR3 residues: CASSLTPGHTEAFF. CDR3 nucleotide sequence: TGTGCCAGCAGCTTAACCCCAGGGCACACCGAAGCTTTTTTT. The full variable domain, with the rest looked up from reference TRBV11-2 and TRBJ1-1, is EAGVAQSPRYKIIEKRQSVAFWCNPISGHATLYWYQQILGQGPKLLIQFQNNGVVDDSQLPKDRFSAERLKGVDSTLKIQPAKLEDSAVYLCASSLTPGHTEAFFGQGTRLTVV.